A selection of T cell receptor beta chains follows, all from one sample in a study of cytomegalovirus exposure and HLA in healthy donors. Sequencing was performed with immunoSEQ multiplex PCR; in TCRdb, only in-frame clones are kept and a portion is missing. The table records almost 65,000 clones, roughly 80% of them present only once. The specimen sequenced was PBMCs. Receptors were obtained from a male donor in good health and CMV-seropositive. Each CDR3 is given with its conserved first and last residue. Fields, in order: V gene, J gene, CDR3 protein.

TRBV28	TRBJ1-2	CASSLGLGETYGYTF
TRBV7-6	TRBJ1-6	CASSLQGAPNSPLHF
TRBV5-6	TRBJ2-1	CASSFGGGNEQFF
TRBV2	TRBJ2-7	CASRPGQGSEQYF
TRBV7-9	TRBJ1-2	CASSLGGEGYGYTF
TRBV14	TRBJ1-1	CASSPLAAGTEAFF
TRBV6-5	TRBJ1-3	CASSFGVTGEENTIYF
TRBV5-1	TRBJ2-5	CASSLQRDTQETQYF
TRBV2	TRBJ2-7	CASSENGQGWGEQYF
TRBV5-1	TRBJ1-1	CASSWAGDNTEAFF
TRBV9	TRBJ1-1	CASSTGTGYVNTEAFF
TRBV29-1	TRBJ2-7	CSVWGQEPTYEQYF
TRBV5-1	TRBJ2-3	CASSLSQRGLTDTQYF
TRBV29-1	TRBJ1-1	CSCPGGRFEAFF
TRBV9	TRBJ2-1	CASSRSLAGPYNEQFF
TRBV18	TRBJ1-3	CASSPVFSSGNTIYF
TRBV27	TRBJ1-2	CASSPRPIGGQDGYTF
TRBV2	TRBJ1-2	CASSAWTGGDGYTF
TRBV10-3	TRBJ2-7	CAISGRGQANTSYEQYF
TRBV4-1	TRBJ1-5	CASSSRQGKDQPQHF
TRBV30	TRBJ1-5	CAWSLGQGIQPQHF
TRBV19	TRBJ1-1	CASSIAGLNTEAFF
TRBV5-4	TRBJ2-7	CASSQMLAGPAYF
TRBV7-6	TRBJ1-3	CASSPTGRGNTIYF
TRBV7-9	TRBJ2-3	CASSLGGQFTDTQYF
TRBV10-3	TRBJ1-2	CAISESTVGRHGYTF
TRBV10-3	TRBJ2-7	CAISESLRTGKGEQYF
TRBV7-9	TRBJ2-2	CASSLAGNTGELFF
TRBV7-9	TRBJ1-2	CASSFSLSYTF
TRBV10-3	TRBJ1-1	CAISPGTGGITEAFF
TRBV4-2	TRBJ1-2	CASSQDWRGVLFNGYTF
TRBV7-9	TRBJ2-7	CASSLARINYGGLIYEQYF
TRBV4-1	TRBJ2-1	CASSQDMSGGAEDEQFF
TRBV9	TRBJ1-5	CASSLYRRQVRNQPQHF
TRBV4-3	TRBJ2-1	CASSLGAGGEQFF
TRBV19	TRBJ2-7	CASSPEMWGYPYEQYF
TRBV7-9	TRBJ2-1	CASSLEGGGVRSYNEQFF
TRBV5-4	TRBJ2-1	CASSFFAGHNEQFF
TRBV6-1	TRBJ1-3	CASSVSGNSGNTIYF
TRBV5-1	TRBJ2-3	CASSFSGTSTDTQYF
TRBV5-5	TRBJ2-3	CASSRAGADLWDTQYF
TRBV6-5	TRBJ2-2	CASKSGTTYTGELFF
TRBV15	TRBJ2-7	CATSRGMAGSGYEQYF
TRBV29-1	TRBJ2-5	CSVLWDTQETQYF
TRBV6-5	TRBJ1-6	CASRSGTGDNSPLHF
TRBV11-2	TRBJ2-5	CASSLVPGGQETQYF
TRBV4-3	TRBJ2-5	CASSRGTLAGEGETQYF
TRBV5-1	TRBJ1-1	CASSSIATGVRDTEAFF
TRBV9	TRBJ1-5	CASSVGAGNQPQHF
TRBV5-6	TRBJ2-5	CASSLFSSNPQYF
TRBV27	TRBJ2-7	CASSLNGYEQYF
TRBV4-3	TRBJ1-2	CASSLGQGSYGYTF
TRBV5-1	TRBJ1-3	CASSLPTGTSGNTIYF
TRBV30	TRBJ2-3	CAWSVSGTDTQYF
TRBV7-2	TRBJ1-1	CASSPVPGQGTNTEAFF
TRBV15	TRBJ2-7	CATSSEPKGKQYF